This passage covers 4 T cell receptor beta chains from one sample sequenced in a study of blood T cell repertoires in COVID-19. Data came from immunoSEQ multiplex PCR; TCRdb stores just in-frame clones and leaves some out. Counted here are 200,000 or so clones, under 90% occurring once; the ten biggest clones make up 4.8%. The sequencing input was PBMCs or T cells enriched from blood (not recorded which). The receptors come from a woman aged 45-59 years who had been exposed to COVID-19.

This chain links TRBV2 with TRBJ2-7; unclear D gene. The V and J ends lost 3 bases and 1 base respectively, with 4 bases between them. The CDR3 runs to 12 residues. Looked up from germline, CDR1 is SNHLY and CDR2 is FYNNEI. In DNA, the CDR3 is TGTGCCAGCAGTGAGCAGTCCTACGAGCAGTACTTC. Amino acids: CASSEQSYEQYF.

This clone appeared once. The chain recombines TRBV10-3 with TRBJ2-7; TRBD1 matches at 7 bases. After removal of 11 bases from V and 0 bases from J, the junction contained 7 bases not matched to a gene. Per germline, CDR1 ENHRY and CDR2 SYGVKD. The CDR3 covers 13 residues. CDR3: CAVGTALSYEQYF. In DNA, the CDR3 is TGTGCCGTGGGGACAGCCCTCTCCTACGAGCAGTACTTC.

The CDR3 sequence is CASSERRQLNTEAFF. The CDR3 bases are TGTGCCAGCAGTGAACGCCGACAGTTGAACACTGAAGCTTTCTTT. This chain uses TRBV6-1 with TRBJ1-1, with D tentatively TRBD1 (5 bases). Germline V gives CDR1 MNHNS, CDR2 SASEGT. There are 15 residues in the CDR3. The V and J ends lost 2 bases and 0 bases respectively, with 10 bases between them.

This sequence joins TRBV19 and TRBJ2-3; 9 bases map to TRBD1. There are 14 residues in the CDR3. The V segment lost 9 bases and the J segment 1 base; nucleotides outside the gene matches: 5. CDR1 and CDR2 (germline): LNHDA, SQIVND (reference sequence). CDR3 residues: CASEGQGGTDTQYF. The CDR3 nucleotides are TGTGCCAGCGAGGGACAGGGCGGCACAGATACGCAGTATTTT.